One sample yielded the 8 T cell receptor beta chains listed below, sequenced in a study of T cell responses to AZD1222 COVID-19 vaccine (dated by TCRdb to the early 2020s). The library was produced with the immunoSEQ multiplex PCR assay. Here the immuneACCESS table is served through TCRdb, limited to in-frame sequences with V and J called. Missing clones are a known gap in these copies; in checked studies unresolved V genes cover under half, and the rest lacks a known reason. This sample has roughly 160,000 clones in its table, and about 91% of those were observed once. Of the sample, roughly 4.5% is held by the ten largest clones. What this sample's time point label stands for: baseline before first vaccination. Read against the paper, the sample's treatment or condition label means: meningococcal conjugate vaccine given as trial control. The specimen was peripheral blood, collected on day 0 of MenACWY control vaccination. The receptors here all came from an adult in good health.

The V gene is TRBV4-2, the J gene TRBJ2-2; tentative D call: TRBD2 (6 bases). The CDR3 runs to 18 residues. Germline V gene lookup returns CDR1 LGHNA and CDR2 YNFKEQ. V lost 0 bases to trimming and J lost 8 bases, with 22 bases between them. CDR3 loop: CASSQDAGFERLGGELFF. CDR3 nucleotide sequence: TGTGCCAGCAGCCAAGATGCGGGGTTCGAGCGGCTAGGGGGGGAGCTGTTTTTT.

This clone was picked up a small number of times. The CDR3: CASSLAQGADGYTF. CDR3 DNA: TGTGCCAGCAGCTTGGCCCAGGGGGCGGATGGCTACACCTTC. The chain links TRBV5-4 to TRBJ1-2; 8 positions agree with TRBD1. V was clipped by 0 bases and J by 6 bases; unmatched bases: 4. In germline, CDR1 is SGHNT, CDR2 YYREEE (reference sequence). The CDR3 extends over 14 amino acids. Based on the CDR3 plus reference TRBV5-4 and TRBJ1-2, the full variable domain is ETGVTQSPTHLIKTRGQQVTLRCSSQSGHNTVSWYQQALGQGPQFIFQYYREEENGRGNFPPRFSGLQFPNYSSELNVNALELDDSALYLCASSLAQGADGYTFGSGTRLTVV.

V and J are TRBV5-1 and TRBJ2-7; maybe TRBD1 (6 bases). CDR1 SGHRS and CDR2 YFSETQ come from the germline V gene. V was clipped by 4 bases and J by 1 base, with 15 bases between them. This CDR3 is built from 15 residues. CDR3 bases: TGCGCCAGCAGCCAAGGGGGTCGGGATTCCTACGAGCAGTACTTC. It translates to CASSQGGRDSYEQYF.

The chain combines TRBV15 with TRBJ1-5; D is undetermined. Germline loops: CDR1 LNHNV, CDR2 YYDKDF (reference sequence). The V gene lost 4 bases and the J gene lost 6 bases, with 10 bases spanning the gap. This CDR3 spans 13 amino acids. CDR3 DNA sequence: TGTGCCACCAGCATCTTGGTCCGTCAGCCCCAGCATTTT. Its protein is CATSILVRQPQHF.

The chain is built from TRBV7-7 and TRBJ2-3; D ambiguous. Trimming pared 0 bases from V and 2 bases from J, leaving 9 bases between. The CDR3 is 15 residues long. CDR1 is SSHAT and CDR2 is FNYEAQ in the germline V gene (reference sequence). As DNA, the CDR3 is TGTGCCAGCAGCTTAGCCGGCGGCTTCACAGATACGCAGTATTTT. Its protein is CASSLAGGFTDTQYF.

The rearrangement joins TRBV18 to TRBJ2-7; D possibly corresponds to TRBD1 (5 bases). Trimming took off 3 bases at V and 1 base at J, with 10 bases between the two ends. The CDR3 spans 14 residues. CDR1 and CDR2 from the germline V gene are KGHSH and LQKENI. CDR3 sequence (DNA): TGTGCCAGCTCACCCCAGCGACAGTCCTACGAGCAGTACTTC. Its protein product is CASSPQRQSYEQYF.

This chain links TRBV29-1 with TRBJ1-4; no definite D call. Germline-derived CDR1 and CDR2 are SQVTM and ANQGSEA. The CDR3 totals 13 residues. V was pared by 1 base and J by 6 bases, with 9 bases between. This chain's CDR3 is CSVEAYGDEKLFF. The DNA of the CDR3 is TGCAGCGTTGAAGCTTACGGAGATGAAAAACTGTTTTTT.

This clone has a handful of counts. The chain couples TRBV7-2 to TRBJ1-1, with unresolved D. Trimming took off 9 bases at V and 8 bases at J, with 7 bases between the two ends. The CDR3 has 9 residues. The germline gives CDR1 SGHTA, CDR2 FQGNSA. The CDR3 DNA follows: TGTGCCAGTGGGATGGAAGCTTTCTTT. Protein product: CASGMEAFF.